This T cell receptor beta chain is from a study of molecular identifiers for immune sequencing clone quantification. Study-wide results and limits: Highly expanded clone sizes could end up underestimated if a barcode were shared by identical TCR molecules.

CDR3 length equals 14 residues. Germline assignment: CDR1 SGHVS and CDR2 FNYEAQ. V lost 1 base and J lost 2, with 8 bases in between. There are many counts of this clonotype. Its target is unknown. Previously described methods and listed TCR primers produced bulk TCR libraries. TCRdb independently ran MiXCR on the PCR reads; one entry per CDR3 protein. This sample carries approximately 550,000 distinct CDR3 sequences, roughly 25% of them seen once, and the ten largest clones take under 0.8%. The sequencing input was naive CD8+ T cells from blood, with Jurkat cell RNA spiked in. Noted subset: FACS-sorted CD8+CD4-CCR7+CD45RA+ naive T cells. The V call is TRBV7-6, the J call TRBJ2-5; no clear D. This TCR was recovered from a human donor in good health. Some libraries in this study had Jurkat cell RNA spiked in. CDR3 region: CASSLVTIQETQYF. Written as DNA, the CDR3 is TGTGCCAGCAGCTTAGTAACTATTCAAGAGACCCAGTACTTC.